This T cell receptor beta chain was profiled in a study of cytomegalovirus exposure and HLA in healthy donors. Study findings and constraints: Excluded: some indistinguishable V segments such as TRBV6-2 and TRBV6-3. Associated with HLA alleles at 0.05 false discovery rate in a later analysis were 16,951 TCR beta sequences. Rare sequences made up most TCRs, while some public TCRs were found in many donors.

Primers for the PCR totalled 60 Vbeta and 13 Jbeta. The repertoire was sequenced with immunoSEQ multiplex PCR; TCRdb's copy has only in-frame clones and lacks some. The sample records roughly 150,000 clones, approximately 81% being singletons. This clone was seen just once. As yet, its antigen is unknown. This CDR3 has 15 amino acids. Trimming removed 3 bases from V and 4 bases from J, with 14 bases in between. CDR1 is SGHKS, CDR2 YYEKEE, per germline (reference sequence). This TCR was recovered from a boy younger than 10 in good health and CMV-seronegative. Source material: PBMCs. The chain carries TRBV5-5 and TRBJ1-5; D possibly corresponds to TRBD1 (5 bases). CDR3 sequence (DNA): TGTGCCAGCAGCTCCCGGACGGGGGGGAATCAGCCCCAGCATTTT. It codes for CASSSRTGGNQPQHF.